This T cell receptor (beta chain) was recorded in a study of post-analysis software for immune sequencing data. In the study overall: Recorded subtypes: relapsing-remitting, secondary progressive, progressive-relapsing; some patients unannotated.

Unique molecular identifiers were carried by the TCR beta cDNA libraries. Input amounts of roughly 0.9 to 10 million T cells were used. These gave roughly 0.5 million cDNA molecules, so each molecule approximated one T cell. MiXCR was run by TCRdb on the PCR reads, yielding one entry per CDR3 protein. The top ten clones hold around an eighth of a sample with about 460,000 distinct CDR3 sequences, 45% of them seen once. As regards this clonotype: The antigen is undetermined.

Findings and caveats of the study: Samples from a shared batch, those prepared together, strongly co-clustered by F measure. The normalized Chao1 diversity of multiple sclerosis patients was significantly lower than that of controls.

Sample: blood. The clonotype comes from a girl aged 10 to 17 with multiple sclerosis.

CDR3 bases: TGCAGTGCTAGAGATGGAGGGGGATCCTACGAGCAGTACTTC. It translates to CSARDGGGSYEQYF. This chain connects TRBV20-1 to TRBJ2-7; D tentatively fits TRBD1 or TRBD2 (6 bases each). Germline-derived CDR1 and CDR2 are DFQATT and SNEGSKA (reference sequence). Trimming took off 0 bases at V and 1 base at J, with 10 bases between the two ends. The length of the CDR3 is 14 residues.